Listed below are T cell receptor beta chains from one sample, sequenced in a study of T cells in Graves' hyperthyroidism and ophthalmopathy. Each CDR3 protein is one row after TCRdb ran MiXCR on the multiplex PCR reads. The table records fewer than 450,000 distinct CDR3 sequences, approximately 18% of them present only once. The sample taken for sequencing was blood. These receptors all stem from a woman in her 30s with Graves' hyperthyroidism that later progressed to Graves' ophthalmopathy. Each CDR3 is given without its conserved first and last residue. The order of the fields is clone size, J gene, V gene, CDR3 protein. Size is omitted from some rows. Given values are once, few, many or a class for expanded clones.

clone size: .
J gene: TRBJ2-7
V gene: TRBV20-1
CDR3 protein: SAGDRDRGLDEQY

clone size: .
J gene: TRBJ1-1
V gene: TRBV6-1
CDR3 protein: ASSRDRSNTEAF

clone size: .
J gene: TRBJ2-4
V gene: TRBV12-3/TRBV12-4
CDR3 protein: ASSQAAGAGNIQY

clone size: many
J gene: TRBJ2-5
V gene: TRBV20-1
CDR3 protein: SAPTSWAIETQY

clone size: many
J gene: TRBJ2-3
V gene: TRBV11-2
CDR3 protein: ASSSATDTQY

clone size: once
J gene: TRBJ1-2
V gene: TRBV11-2
CDR3 protein: ASSFPTIRTAVNYGYT

clone size: .
J gene: TRBJ2-7
V gene: TRBV5-1
CDR3 protein: ASSTEQGARSYEQY

clone size: many
J gene: TRBJ2-3
V gene: TRBV29-1
CDR3 protein: SVVGGGAQDTQY

clone size: .
J gene: TRBJ2-7
V gene: TRBV20-1
CDR3 protein: SAEARGGPPYEQY

clone size: few
J gene: TRBJ2-7
V gene: TRBV29-1
CDR3 protein: SVEASGTSGNYEQY

clone size: .
J gene: TRBJ2-1
V gene: TRBV6-1
CDR3 protein: ASGQQSYHEQF

clone size: .
J gene: TRBJ2-3
V gene: TRBV6-1
CDR3 protein: ASSEIRYTDTQY

clone size: many
J gene: TRBJ2-7
V gene: TRBV28
CDR3 protein: ASSLYLRTSGKPYEQY

clone size: .
J gene: TRBJ2-2
V gene: TRBV19
CDR3 protein: ASTRTAGAPGELF

clone size: once
J gene: TRBJ1-1
V gene: TRBV7-2
CDR3 protein: ANSDWNTEAF

clone size: many
J gene: TRBJ1-6
V gene: TRBV19
CDR3 protein: ASSIETGGRNSPLH

clone size: many
J gene: TRBJ1-5
V gene: TRBV28
CDR3 protein: ASSFMGPWDGNQPQH

clone size: .
J gene: TRBJ2-5
V gene: TRBV12-3/TRBV12-4
CDR3 protein: ASSFLRSGETQY

clone size: .
J gene: TRBJ2-7
V gene: TRBV6-1
CDR3 protein: ASSPWTGGYEQY

clone size: .
J gene: TRBJ1-6
V gene: TRBV5-6
CDR3 protein: ASSFSGKPLH

clone size: .
J gene: TRBJ2-2
V gene: TRBV11-3
CDR3 protein: ASSFVIAGELF

clone size: few
J gene: TRBJ2-7
V gene: TRBV5-1
CDR3 protein: ASSPRQGAYSYEQY

clone size: few
J gene: TRBJ1-3
V gene: TRBV7-8
CDR3 protein: ASSHGTGPGNTIY

clone size: many
J gene: TRBJ2-4
V gene: TRBV7-8
CDR3 protein: ASSQDRVAKNIQY

clone size: many
J gene: TRBJ2-7
V gene: TRBV5-1
CDR3 protein: ASSPEVAGGYEQY

clone size: .
J gene: TRBJ1-2
V gene: TRBV28
CDR3 protein: ASGEVGGLNYGYT

clone size: many
J gene: TRBJ1-6
V gene: TRBV5-6
CDR3 protein: ASTKETGGDSPLH

clone size: .
J gene: TRBJ2-5
V gene: TRBV15
CDR3 protein: ATSSRDRYQETQY

clone size: many
J gene: TRBJ2-3
V gene: TRBV27
CDR3 protein: ASSLSKQGSTDTQY

clone size: many
J gene: TRBJ2-1
V gene: TRBV2
CDR3 protein: ASRKGQGSFDEQF

clone size: many
J gene: TRBJ2-3
V gene: TRBV5-6
CDR3 protein: ASSVGDSLSTDTQY

clone size: many
J gene: TRBJ1-3
V gene: TRBV15
CDR3 protein: ATSSAAGNTIY

clone size: .
J gene: TRBJ2-1
V gene: TRBV9
CDR3 protein: ASSPSLAGDSYNEQF

clone size: many
J gene: TRBJ1-1
V gene: TRBV29-1
CDR3 protein: SVSRQENTEAF

clone size: .
J gene: TRBJ1-1
V gene: TRBV28
CDR3 protein: ATRGGGSEAF

clone size: .
J gene: TRBJ1-4
V gene: TRBV5-1
CDR3 protein: ASSFASGQRGEKLF

clone size: .
J gene: TRBJ2-2
V gene: TRBV9
CDR3 protein: ASSARTGRSTGELF

clone size: many
J gene: TRBJ1-1
V gene: TRBV27
CDR3 protein: ASSLALGYGAF